The present TCR beta chain was sequenced within a study of PD-1 blockade in classical Hodgkin lymphoma. For the study at large: Nivolumab dosed at 3 mg/kg went to patients intravenously every 2 weeks. General study results and limits: There was a significant rise in CD4+ TCR diversity by C4D1, with no such rise for CD8+. The repertoire differences lack a defined cause, possibly disease activity or prior therapy.

Time point denoted: cycle 4 day 1 (C4D1), after around six weeks of nivolumab. Every patient was affected by relapse after autologous stem cell transplantation, while exposure to brentuximab vedotin was not uniform. Responses achieved at best were complete response, partial response or progressive disease. The CDR3 sequence is 14 residues long. Trimming took 3 bases from V and 8 from J, leaving 16 bases between them. Germline assignment: CDR1 LNHDA and CDR2 SQIVND (reference sequence). Produced via immunoSEQ multiplex PCR; TCRdb's table is partial and in-frame only. The data hold 15,000 to 20,000 clones, with more than 75% observed a single time. In regard to this clone: The antigen is not known.

The J gene is TRBJ1-2, the V gene TRBV19; D may be TRBD1 (6 bases). The sequenced sample was peripheral blood mononuclear cells (PBMCs), obtained before the fourth cycle of nivolumab. The receptor was derived from a human donor with classical Hodgkin lymphoma. The CDR3, as DNA: TGTGCCAGTAGTATCTTGGAACAGGGTCGCGGCTACACCTTC. Translation: CASSILEQGRGYTF. The whole variable domain, filled in from reference TRBV19 and TRBJ1-2, reads DGGITQSPKYLFRKEGQNVTLSCEQNLNHDAMYWYRQDPGQGLRLIYYSQIVNDFQKGDIAEGYSVSREKKESFPLTVTSAQKNPTAFYLCASSILEQGRGYTFGSGTRLTVV.